This T cell receptor (beta chain) was obtained from a study of OX40 agonist ivuxolimab in advanced cancers. Study findings and constraints: Within 6 weeks, CD4+ and CD8+ blood T cells expanded clonally at 0.1 to 3.0 mg/kg.

This CDR3 spans 15 amino acids. With V trimmed by 5 bases and J by 10 bases, 13 bases remained unmatched. Germline V gene lookup returns CDR1 KGHSH and CDR2 LQKENI. Profiling relied on immunoSEQ multiplex PCR, and the TCRdb table lists in-frame clones only, not all of them. The sample holds 60,000 or so clones, around 90% seen once. Concerning this clone itself: Its antigen is not identified.

The sequenced sample was CD4+ or CD8+ T cells sorted from blood, obtained in a trial of the OX40 agonist ivuxolimab. The origin of this receptor is an adult with an advanced solid tumor such as melanoma, head and neck, liver or kidney cancer. J is TRBJ2-1 and V is TRBV18, with TRBD1 identical over 8 bases. Here the CDR3 DNA reads TGTGCCAGCTCATTCGGACAGGGCGGGACGGGGGAGCAGTTCTTC. The encoded protein is CASSFGQGGTGEQFF.